The 8 T cell receptor beta chains given below trace back to one sample, sequenced in a study of cytomegalovirus exposure and HLA in healthy donors (TCRdb year 2017). The library was obtained by the immunoSEQ multiplex PCR assay. For the multiplex PCR, a mixture combining 60 forward primers for TCR Vbeta segments and 13 reverse primers for TCR Jbeta segments was used. What TCRdb holds here is the immuneACCESS table cut down to in-frame rearrangements. Part of the clones is not present; checked against another copy, under half of the missing clones reflect an unresolved V gene, and the others are unexplained. For this sample there are about 160,000 clones; approximately 86% appear just once. The ten largest make up under 2% of the sample. The sample was PBMCs. Receptors were obtained from a woman between 18 and 29 years old in good health and CMV-seronegative.

This clone came up once. The chain is built from TRBV7-9 and TRBJ1-1; TRBD1 agrees at 10 bases. With 5 bases clipped from V and 6 bases from J, the junction kept 9 bases outside the gene matches. The CDR3 runs to 15 residues. From germline, CDR1 is SEHNR and CDR2 FQNEAQ (reference sequence). CDR3: CASSRWDRGPSEAFF. The CDR3, as DNA: TGTGCCAGCAGCCGATGGGACAGGGGACCCTCTGAAGCTTTCTTT.

The V gene is TRBV6-1, the J gene TRBJ2-4, with a possible D match to TRBD1 (6 bases). The CDR3 totals 17 residues. V lost 4 bases and J lost 6, with 22 bases in between. Per the germline V gene, CDR1 is MNHNS and CDR2 is SASEGT. CDR3 DNA sequence: TGTGCCAGCAGTGTCCGGGACACTAGAACTTTTGGAAACATTCAGTACTTC. Protein sequence: CASSVRDTRTFGNIQYF.

This clone came up once. J is TRBJ1-6 and V is TRBV7-8, with 8 bases identical to TRBD1. Germline CDR1 and CDR2: SGHVS and FQNEAQ. J was trimmed by 8 bases and V by 1 base; bases with no gene match: 7. The CDR3 runs to 16 residues. CDR3 DNA: TGTGCCAGCAGCTTAGAGGGGGACAGGTTGGATTCACCCCTCCACTTT. The encoded protein is CASSLEGDRLDSPLHF.

The chain employs TRBV13 and TRBJ2-3, with 13 bases that match TRBD2. The CDR3 has 15 amino acids. The ends lost 5 bases at V and 5 bases at J; junction bases unmatched: 4. In germline, CDR1 is PRHDT, CDR2 FYEKMQ (reference sequence). The CDR3 bases are TGTGCCAGCAGCCAGGGACTAGCGGGGAGAGATACGCAGTATTTT. It translates to CASSQGLAGRDTQYF.

This rearrangement joins TRBV19 to TRBJ2-7; TRBD1 agrees at 12 bases. The CDR3 spans 14 residues. Per germline, CDR1 LNHDA and CDR2 SQIVND (reference sequence). J was trimmed by 2 bases and V by 6 bases; bases with no gene match: 2. As DNA, the CDR3 is TGTGCCAGTAGGGGGACAGGGGGCCCCTACGAGCAGTACTTC. It codes for CASRGTGGPYEQYF.

The rearrangement links TRBV7-2 to TRBJ2-3, with a tentative D call TRBD2 (6 bases). The CDR3 contains 14 residues. Germline CDR1 SGHTA, CDR2 FQGNSA. V shed 5 bases and J shed 10 bases, with 19 bases lying between them. Here the CDR3 reads CASSTGLAFDPQYF. The CDR3 bases are TGTGCCAGCAGCACGGGACTGGCTTTCGATCCGCAGTATTTT.

This rearrangement joins TRBV7-8 to TRBJ1-1, with D unresolved. The germline CDR1 and CDR2 sequences are SGHVS and FQNEAQ. V lost 2 bases and J 0 bases, leaving 7 bases between the germline ends. The CDR3 is 14 residues long. The CDR3 loop is CASSLLFLNTEAFF. DNA of the CDR3: TGTGCCAGCAGCTTACTGTTCCTGAACACTGAAGCTTTCTTT.

This sequence joins TRBV9 and TRBJ2-1; 13 bases fit TRBD2. This CDR3 region has 16 residues. CDR1 and CDR2 (germline): SGDLS, YYNGEE. With V trimmed by 4 bases and J by 10 bases, 11 bases remained unmatched. Written as DNA, the CDR3 is TGTGCCAGCAGCAGACGGACTAGCGGGAGTCTGTCGGAGCAGTTCTTC. This encodes CASSRRTSGSLSEQFF.